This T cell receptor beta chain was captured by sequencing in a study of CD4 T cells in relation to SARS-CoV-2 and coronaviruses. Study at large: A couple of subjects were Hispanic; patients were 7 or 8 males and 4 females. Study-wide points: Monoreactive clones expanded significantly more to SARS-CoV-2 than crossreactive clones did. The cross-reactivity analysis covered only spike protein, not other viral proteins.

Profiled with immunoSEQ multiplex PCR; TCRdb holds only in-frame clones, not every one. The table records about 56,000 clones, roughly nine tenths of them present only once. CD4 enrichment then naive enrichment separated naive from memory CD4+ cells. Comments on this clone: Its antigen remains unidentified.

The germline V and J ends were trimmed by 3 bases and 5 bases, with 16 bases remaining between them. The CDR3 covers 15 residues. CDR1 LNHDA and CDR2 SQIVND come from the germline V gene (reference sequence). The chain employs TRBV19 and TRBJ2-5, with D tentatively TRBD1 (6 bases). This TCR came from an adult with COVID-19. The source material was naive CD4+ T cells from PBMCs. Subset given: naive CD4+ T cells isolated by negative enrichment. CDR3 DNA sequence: TGTGCCAGTAGTATGGAACAGGGATCGTGGGAGACCCAGTACTTC. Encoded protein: CASSMEQGSWETQYF.